The clone carrying this T cell receptor beta chain was found a few times. Its antigen is as yet unknown. A roughly 9.3 ml volume of fresh peripheral blood provided the PBMCs. This sample is drawn from a study of Graves' ophthalmopathy and Graves' hyperthyroidism. Whole-study context: Before any treatment was given, at initial diagnosis, peripheral blood was collected.

Amplification of TCR beta CDR3 regions used RNA transcripts. HTBI primers were employed in first-round RT-PCR, then a second-round multiplex PCR followed. Via MiXCR, TCRdb re-called the multiplex PCR reads, giving one row per CDR3 protein. The sample lists over 150,000 distinct CDR3 sequences; roughly two fifths were seen once. Trimming removed 5 bases at V and 0 bases at J, with 14 bases between. Per the germline V gene, CDR1 is MNHNS and CDR2 is SASEGT. CDR3 length: 16 residues. Study-wide results and limits: The majority of expanded thyroid clonotypes above 0.001 frequency also occurred in blood.

This TCR was sampled from a woman aged 40 to 50 with Graves' ophthalmopathy. Sequenced sample: peripheral blood. This chain joins TRBV6-1 and TRBJ1-5; TRBD1 might be the D (5 bases). The CDR3 DNA sequence: TGTGCCAGCAGTATTTTACCTAGGGGTAGCAATCAGCCCCAGCATTTT. Translating gives CASSILPRGSNQPQHF.